The 10 T cell receptor beta chains given below trace back to one sample, sequenced in a study of control samples from healthy donors and cancer patients. Assay: immunoSEQ multiplex PCR; the TCRdb copy retains only in-frame clones and omits some. The sample has around 230,000 clones; 85% to 95% are singletons. The specimen was blood. The source of these receptors is a man in his forties or fifties in good health.

The CDR3, as DNA: TGTGCCAGCAGCAGAGGACAGGGGGCGGGAGAGCAGTACTTC. It specifies CASSRGQGAGEQYF. This chain joins TRBV6-5 and TRBJ2-7, with 11 positions matching TRBD1. The V gene end was trimmed by 6 bases and the J gene end by 7 bases; junction bases not matched to a gene: 8. CDR3 length: 14 amino acids. Germline CDR1 MNHEY, CDR2 SVGAGI.

The rearrangement links TRBV7-7 to TRBJ2-5; the D call may be TRBD1 or TRBD2 (5 bases each). The germline V and J ends were trimmed by 5 bases and 1 base, with 8 bases remaining between them. From germline, CDR1 is SSHAT and CDR2 FNYEAQ (reference sequence). The CDR3 is made up of 13 amino acids. The CDR3 DNA is TGTGCCAGCAGCCGAGGGGTCCAAGAGACCCAGTACTTC. It codes for CASSRGVQETQYF.

The count of this clone is one. The chain has TRBV9 and TRBJ1-1; D gene ambiguous. CDR1 and CDR2 (germline): SGDLS, YYNGEE. V was pared by 3 bases and J by 2 bases, with 11 bases between. The CDR3 covers 14 residues. As DNA, the CDR3 is TGTGCCAGCAGCGAGAGGTTAGTAAACACTGAAGCTTTCTTT. Its protein is CASSERLVNTEAFF.

This clone has only one observation. The V gene is TRBV15, the J gene TRBJ1-2, with D hard to call. The CDR3 length is 13 residues. Trimming pared 1 base from V and 5 bases from J, leaving 8 bases between. Germline V CDR1 and CDR2: LNHNV, YYDKDF (reference sequence). CDR3 nucleotides: TGTGCCACCAGCAGAGGGGCGCTTTATGGCTACACCTTC. Translating it yields CATSRGALYGYTF.

The chain uses TRBV27 and TRBJ1-1, with D possibly being TRBD1 (5 bases). The CDR3 runs to 16 residues. V dropped 5 bases and J dropped 0 bases, with 16 bases sitting between them. From germline, CDR1 is MNHEY and CDR2 SMNVEV (reference sequence). The CDR3 loop reads CASSHSPDSMNTEAFF. Written as DNA, the CDR3 is TGTGCCAGCAGTCACTCCCCTGACAGCATGAACACTGAAGCTTTCTTT.

V gene TRBV6-5 combines with J gene TRBJ2-2; no firm D call. The CDR3 runs 13 residues. V was shortened by 8 bases and J by 5 bases, with 12 bases between the two germline ends. The germline CDR1 and CDR2 sequences are MNHEY and SVGAGI. In nucleotides, the CDR3 is TGTGCCAGCGGCGCGTATCGGACCGGGGAGCTGTTTTTT. It yields the protein CASGAYRTGELFF.

V gene TRBV3-1 (or the pseudogene TRBV3-2) combines with J gene TRBJ1-1, with no clear D. V lost 5 bases and J 1 base, leaving 11 bases between the germline ends. Looked up from germline, CDR1 is LGHDT and CDR2 is YNNKEL (reference sequence). The CDR3 is made up of 14 amino acids. The CDR3 DNA sequence: TGTGCCAGCAGCGCTAGAGAAAAGAACACTGAAGCTTTCTTT. Translated: CASSAREKNTEAFF.

The genes are TRBV3-1 (or the pseudogene TRBV3-2) and TRBJ1-2; D unresolved. There are 16 residues in the CDR3. Deletions cut 4 bases from V and 3 bases from J, with 18 bases between. Germline V gene lookup returns CDR1 LGHDT and CDR2 YNNKEL (reference sequence). The CDR3 loop is CASSLLSGNLDYGYTF. DNA for the CDR3: TGTGCCAGCAGCCTACTATCCGGGAATCTCGACTATGGCTACACCTTC.

The V and J genes are TRBV7-2 and TRBJ2-2, with D possibly being TRBD1 (7 bases). Per germline, CDR1 SGHTA and CDR2 FQGNSA. The CDR3 is 15 amino acids. V was trimmed by 3 bases and J by 5 bases, leaving 13 bases between them. CDR3 in amino acids: CASSFRQGGTGELFF. CDR3 in DNA: TGTGCCAGCAGCTTCCGACAGGGAGGAACCGGGGAGCTGTTTTTT. Full variable domain (missing parts from reference TRBV7-2 and TRBJ2-2): GAGVSQSPSNKVTEKGKDVELRCDPISGHTALYWYRQSLGQGLEFLIYFQGNSAPDKSGLPSDRFSAERTGGSVSTLTIQRTQQEDSAVYLCASSFRQGGTGELFFGEGSRLTVL.

V is TRBV21-1 and J is TRBJ2-1; the table's D call of TRBD2 was not tested on the DNA. TRBV21-1 has pseudogene status. CDR3 length: 14 amino acids. The CDR3 loop is CASSLETSGGFKFF. The DNA of the CDR3 is TGTGCCAGCAGCCTCGAGACTAGCGGGGGCTTCAAGTTCTTC.